In its sample, the clone carrying this T cell receptor beta chain was seen once. The Seattle site enrolled patients during active infection and followed them longitudinally. This CDR3 has 14 amino acids. V lost 2 bases and J lost 0, with 8 bases in between. Germline V gene sequence: CDR1 GTSNPN, CDR2 SVGIG (reference sequence). The source of the sample is a study of blood T cell repertoires in COVID-19. Sequencing was performed with immunoSEQ multiplex PCR; in TCRdb, only in-frame clones are kept and a portion is missing. Seen here are approximately 150,000 clones, approximately 90% observed once, and the top ten hold around 5%.

Sequencing input: peripheral blood. This clonotype was sampled from a man between 18 and 35 years old with COVID-19, enrolled during active disease. V and J are TRBV30 and TRBJ2-1; the D is unclear. The DNA for the CDR3 is TGTGCCTGGAGTCGACGGGTCTCCTACAATGAGCAGTTCTTC. It translates to CAWSRRVSYNEQFF.